These T cell receptor beta chains were read from a single sample in a study of blood T cell repertoires in COVID-19. Data came from immunoSEQ multiplex PCR; TCRdb stores just in-frame clones and leaves some out. The data show fewer than 100,000 clones, with 75% to 95% seen just once and less than 0.8% held by the top ten. The sequencing input was peripheral blood. The source is a woman over 75 with acute or convalescent COVID-19. The conserved cysteine and the conserved F or W are not part of the CDR3 here. Each record gives: V gene, J gene, CDR3 protein.

v_gene: TRBV5-4; j_gene: TRBJ2-2; CDR3aa: ASSLGQGPANTGELF
v_gene: TRBV11-1; j_gene: TRBJ2-3; CDR3aa: ASSSRQGGTQY
v_gene: TRBV7-9; j_gene: TRBJ1-1; CDR3aa: ASSLVIQSEAF
v_gene: TRBV9; j_gene: TRBJ1-2; CDR3aa: ASSPGVDPRNWGYT
v_gene: TRBV29-1; j_gene: TRBJ2-5; CDR3aa: SAKFQETQY
v_gene: TRBV19; j_gene: TRBJ2-7; CDR3aa: ASSRAGQGGSYEQY
v_gene: TRBV16; j_gene: TRBJ2-7; CDR3aa: ASSQYEGGEQY
v_gene: TRBV7-6; j_gene: TRBJ2-3; CDR3aa: ASSLALAGADTQY
v_gene: TRBV9; j_gene: TRBJ2-1; CDR3aa: ASSVTGTWDNEQF
v_gene: TRBV2; j_gene: TRBJ2-3; CDR3aa: ASRVGTSGRTDTQY
v_gene: TRBV6-5; j_gene: TRBJ2-2; CDR3aa: ASTNFDGELF
v_gene: TRBV6-6; j_gene: TRBJ1-5; CDR3aa: ASSKDSYSNQPQH
v_gene: TRBV6-5; j_gene: TRBJ1-2; CDR3aa: ASSYSPVYGYT
v_gene: TRBV7-9; j_gene: TRBJ2-7; CDR3aa: ASSSPGDPYEQY
v_gene: TRBV24-1; j_gene: TRBJ2-5; CDR3aa: ATSDSRTGPLQETQY
v_gene: TRBV27; j_gene: TRBJ1-2; CDR3aa: ASSLDSNYGYT
v_gene: TRBV5-6; j_gene: TRBJ2-3; CDR3aa: ASSSAGVDTQY
v_gene: TRBV3-1/TRBV3-2; j_gene: TRBJ2-2; CDR3aa: ASSLTGTTNTGELF